This TCR beta chain comes out of a study of cytomegalovirus exposure and HLA in healthy donors. Study-wide results and caveats: Cytomegalovirus-associated TCR beta chains were listed, numbering some 170. For cytomegalovirus status, the classifier reportedly gave diagnoses with high specificity and sensitivity.

Produced via immunoSEQ multiplex PCR; TCRdb's table is partial and in-frame only. The table lists more than 95,000 clones, roughly 89% of them singletons. An approximately 130-subject validation cohort, separate from the roughly 680-subject first cohort, supplied the donors. This clone showed up just once. Its antigen is still unknown. This CDR3 is built from 14 residues. Trimming took 4 bases from V and 4 from J; bases not matched to a gene: 5. The germline CDR1 and CDR2 sequences are SQVTM and ANQGSEA. Sequencing was performed on PBMCs. V and J are TRBV29-1 and TRBJ2-2; 8 positions match TRBD1. This clonotype was sampled from a woman aged 18-29 years in good health and CMV-seronegative. DNA of the CDR3: TGCAGCGTTGGCGGACAGGGTGCCACCGGGGAGCTGTTTTTT. It codes for CSVGGQGATGELFF.